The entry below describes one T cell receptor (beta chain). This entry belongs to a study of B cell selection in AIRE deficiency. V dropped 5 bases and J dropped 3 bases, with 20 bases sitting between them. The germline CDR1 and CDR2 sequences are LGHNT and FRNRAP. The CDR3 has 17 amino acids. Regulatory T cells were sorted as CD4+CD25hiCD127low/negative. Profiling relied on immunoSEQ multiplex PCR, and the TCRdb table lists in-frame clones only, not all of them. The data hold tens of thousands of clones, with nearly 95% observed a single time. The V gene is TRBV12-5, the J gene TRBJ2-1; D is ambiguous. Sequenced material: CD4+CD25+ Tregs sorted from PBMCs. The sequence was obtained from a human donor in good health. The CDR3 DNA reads TGTGCTAGTGGTACAATTATGGGCAGAGTTATCTACAATGAGCAGTTCTTC. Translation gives CASGTIMGRVIYNEQFF.